Listed below are T cell receptor beta chains from one sample, sequenced in a study of T-cell memory formation after mild COVID-19. TCRdb analysed the 5' RACE reads with MiXCR anew, one entry per CDR3 protein. This table holds about 240,000 distinct CDR3 sequences, more than 8% found once. Sequencing input: PBMCs or a T cell subset sorted from them (not recorded which). These receptor sequences come from a man younger than 35 who had mild COVID-19 (a few samples of this study predate the infection). Cell type and time point are not known. Each CDR3 is given with its conserved first and last residue. Each record gives: V gene, J gene, CDR3 protein.

v_gene: TRBV11-2
j_gene: TRBJ1-1
CDR3aa: CASSLEINTEAFF

v_gene: TRBV30
j_gene: TRBJ2-7
CDR3aa: CAWSIFLSSYEQYF

v_gene: TRBV29-1
j_gene: TRBJ1-1
CDR3aa: CSVQGQMNTEAFF

v_gene: TRBV20-1
j_gene: TRBJ1-1
CDR3aa: CSARVSGDTEAFF

v_gene: TRBV4-1
j_gene: TRBJ2-5
CDR3aa: CASSIGSRGGQETQYF

v_gene: TRBV7-3
j_gene: TRBJ2-7
CDR3aa: CASSLTPTAGPYEQYF

v_gene: TRBV30
j_gene: TRBJ1-2
CDR3aa: CAWSVGYGYTF

v_gene: TRBV7-9
j_gene: TRBJ1-6
CDR3aa: CASRSRTELNSPLHF

v_gene: TRBV6-2/TRBV6-3
j_gene: TRBJ2-7
CDR3aa: CAISDRNYEQYF

v_gene: TRBV11-2
j_gene: TRBJ2-3
CDR3aa: CASSLGATDTQYF

v_gene: TRBV21-1
j_gene: TRBJ1-6
CDR3aa: CASSKVGIKGADNSPLHF

v_gene: TRBV20-1
j_gene: TRBJ1-5
CDR3aa: CSARDIYGGQGSHQPQHF

v_gene: TRBV7-3
j_gene: TRBJ2-5
CDR3aa: CASSPIPTPTPRETQYF

v_gene: TRBV30
j_gene: TRBJ2-7
CDR3aa: CAWSAWDVLSYEQYF

v_gene: TRBV7-2
j_gene: TRBJ1-2
CDR3aa: CASQGDGYGYTF

v_gene: TRBV7-9
j_gene: TRBJ2-3
CDR3aa: CASSPIATSGGADTQYF

v_gene: TRBV10-3
j_gene: TRBJ2-6
CDR3aa: CAISPGQGSSGANVLTF

v_gene: TRBV4-2
j_gene: TRBJ1-5
CDR3aa: CASSQERAGNQPQHF

v_gene: TRBV7-6
j_gene: TRBJ2-2
CDR3aa: CASSLERYTAIANTGELFF

v_gene: TRBV19
j_gene: TRBJ1-5
CDR3aa: CASSISGGNYNQPQHF

v_gene: TRBV7-3
j_gene: TRBJ2-5
CDR3aa: CASSPDQETQYF

v_gene: TRBV7-9
j_gene: TRBJ1-1
CDR3aa: CASSVGQVNTEAFF

v_gene: TRBV24-1
j_gene: TRBJ2-2
CDR3aa: CATSLTEGTETGELFF

v_gene: TRBV5-6
j_gene: TRBJ2-5
CDR3aa: CASSLEAPGRETQYF

v_gene: TRBV5-1
j_gene: TRBJ2-7
CDR3aa: CASSSRGQGLKWDF

v_gene: TRBV2
j_gene: TRBJ2-7
CDR3aa: CASKEEGLWRGNEQYF

v_gene: TRBV6-2/TRBV6-3
j_gene: TRBJ2-4
CDR3aa: CASSYSAQNIQYF

v_gene: TRBV5-1
j_gene: TRBJ1-5
CDR3aa: CASSLASGGHQPQHF

v_gene: TRBV2
j_gene: TRBJ1-2
CDR3aa: CASSGPGEDYGYTF

v_gene: TRBV29-1
j_gene: TRBJ2-7
CDR3aa: CSAKDRGPTYEQYF

v_gene: TRBV13
j_gene: TRBJ2-7
CDR3aa: CASSLSTGGSYEQYF

v_gene: TRBV6-5
j_gene: TRBJ2-5
CDR3aa: CASSYFGDAGDQETQYF

v_gene: TRBV27
j_gene: TRBJ2-1
CDR3aa: CASSFGGPGEQFF

v_gene: TRBV24-1
j_gene: TRBJ2-3
CDR3aa: CATCGTGGRDTQYF

v_gene: TRBV20-1
j_gene: TRBJ2-3
CDR3aa: CSASGGTTTDTQYF

v_gene: TRBV4-2
j_gene: TRBJ1-2
CDR3aa: CASSQDWGRNGYTF

v_gene: TRBV11-2
j_gene: TRBJ2-3
CDR3aa: CASSLTQLSTDTQYF

v_gene: TRBV2
j_gene: TRBJ1-4
CDR3aa: CAGDIGNEKLFF